One sample yielded the 17 T cell receptor beta chains listed below, sequenced in a study of T cells after yellow fever vaccination. TCRdb re-analysed the 5' RACE reads in MiXCR, keeping a single row per CDR3 protein. The sample holds almost 70,000 distinct CDR3 sequences, approximately 5.9% seen once. Source: CD4+ T cells sorted from PBMCs, taken roughly 15 days after the first yellow fever vaccination. The receptors here all came from a man aged 18 to 35 who received the YFV17D yellow fever vaccine.

Ten or more counts support this clonotype. The genes are TRBV6-5 and TRBJ2-6; D may be TRBD1 (5 bases). CDR3 length: 15 residues. Looked up from germline, CDR1 is MNHEY and CDR2 is SVGAGI. Trimming stripped 8 bases from V and 3 bases from J, with 14 bases between. CDR3 DNA sequence: TGTGCCAGCGCGAATAGGGGCTTTGGGGCCAACGTCCTGACTTTC. Translating it yields CASANRGFGANVLTF.

This clonotype has a count of ten or more. V gene TRBV5-1 combines with J gene TRBJ1-1, with no clear D. The germline gives CDR1 SGHRS, CDR2 YFSETQ. This CDR3 has 14 residues. V lost 3 bases to trimming and J lost 3 bases, with 12 bases between them. CDR3 nucleotides: TGCGCCAGCAGCTCGGACCCGGGGTACACTGAAGCTTTCTTT. Residues: CASSSDPGYTEAFF.

Many counts were recorded for this clonotype. This rearrangement joins TRBV30 to TRBJ2-1, with TRBD2 matching 7 bases. CDR3 size: 15 residues. Trimming at V came to 0 bases and at J to 2 bases, leaving 4 bases not matched to a gene. The germline gives CDR1 GTSNPN, CDR2 SVGIG (reference sequence). CDR3 in DNA: TGTGCCTGGAGTGTGGGAGCGGGGACCTACAATGAGCAGTTCTTC. Its translation is CAWSVGAGTYNEQFF.

J is TRBJ1-5 and V is TRBV29-1; D gene uncertain. The germline CDR1 and CDR2 sequences are SQVTM and ANQGSEA. V lost 7 bases, J lost 2 bases, and 9 bases lay in between. The CDR3 length is 12 residues. Here the CDR3 DNA reads TGCAGCGCCGCCAGTGGCAATCAGCCCCAGCATTTT. As protein: CSAASGNQPQHF.

In its sample, this clonotype was seen many times. The J gene is TRBJ2-7, the V gene TRBV4-3; D is perhaps TRBD1 (5 bases). The CDR3 is 16 residues long. V was pared by 2 bases and J by 1 base, with 15 bases between. Germline V gene data show CDR1 as LGHNA and CDR2 as YSLEER. The CDR3 DNA reads as TGCGCCAGCAGCCAACGTACAGGCCGACCTTCCTACGAGCAGTACTTC. It encodes CASSQRTGRPSYEQYF.

The chain recombines TRBV7-2 with TRBJ2-7; D assignment may be TRBD1 or TRBD2 (6 bases each). In germline, CDR1 is SGHTA, CDR2 FQGNSA. Trimming removed 3 bases from V and 3 bases from J, with 15 bases in between. The CDR3 covers 15 residues. For the CDR3, the DNA is TGTGCCAGCAGCTTGGGGGGCGGTGGGGACTACGAGCAGTACGTC. It encodes CASSLGGGGDYEQYV.

This clonotype was seen many times. The V and J genes are TRBV11-1 and TRBJ2-4; tentatively, D is TRBD1 (8 bases). The CDR3 extends over 19 amino acids. In germline, CDR1 is SGHAT, CDR2 FQDESV (reference sequence). Trimming shortened V by 4 bases and J by 0 bases, and 22 bases separated the two germline ends. The CDR3 loop is CASSSDRGGILKAKNIQYF. The CDR3 DNA sequence: TGTGCCAGCAGCTCAGACAGGGGAGGGATTTTAAAAGCCAAAAACATTCAGTACTTC.

This clonotype was recorded at least ten times. The rearrangement uses TRBV18 and TRBJ2-2; D unresolved. V was shortened by 1 base and J by 0 bases, with 9 bases between the two germline ends. Looked up from germline, CDR1 is KGHSH and CDR2 is LQKENI. The CDR3 runs to 16 residues. CDR3 nucleotide sequence: TGTGCCAGCTCACCACGAAAAGGGACGAACACCGGGGAGCTGTTTTTT. This encodes CASSPRKGTNTGELFF.

This clonotype was counted many times. The genes are TRBV6-2 or TRBV6-3 and TRBJ2-1; 7 bases line up with TRBD1. V shed 6 bases, J shed 0 bases, and the junction held 5 bases outside the gene matches. The CDR3 has 15 amino acids. Germline assignment: CDR1 MNHEY and CDR2 SVGEGT. CDR3 residues: CASRPQGVSYNEQFF. CDR3 sequence (DNA): TGTGCCAGCAGGCCCCAGGGGGTCTCCTACAATGAGCAGTTCTTC.

This clonotype appeared many times. The rearrangement joins TRBV15 to TRBJ1-1, with D possibly being TRBD1 (5 bases). From germline, CDR1 is LNHNV and CDR2 YYDKDF (reference sequence). CDR3 length: 15 residues. V was shortened by 5 bases and J by 8 bases, with 21 bases between the two germline ends. The CDR3 region has the DNA TGTGCCACCAGCCCGCAGGGTTCTCAGCTTGGCGAAGCTTTCTTT. It codes for CATSPQGSQLGEAFF.

This clonotype was recorded at least ten times. The chain couples TRBV20-1 to TRBJ2-3; 10 bases are a match to TRBD2. V trimming: 4 bases; J trimming: 4 bases; junction bases outside the gene matches: 5. This CDR3 is 14 amino acids long. Looked up from germline, CDR1 is DFQATT and CDR2 is SNEGSKA (reference sequence). The CDR3 bases are TGCAGTGCTACCGGACTAGCGGTCGCAGATACGCAGTATTTT. Translation gives CSATGLAVADTQYF.

This clonotype came up many times. V is TRBV5-1 and J is TRBJ1-2, with no clear D. CDR1 and CDR2 (germline): SGHRS, YFSETQ. V was cut by 0 bases and J by 2 bases, with 8 bases left in between. This CDR3 comprises 14 residues. CDR3 region: CASSLESTNYGYTF. The CDR3 DNA reads TGCGCCAGCAGCTTGGAGTCGACCAACTATGGCTACACCTTC.

This chain uses TRBV15 with TRBJ2-6; no definite D call. Germline V gene sequence: CDR1 LNHNV, CDR2 YYDKDF (reference sequence). V lost 0 bases, J lost 3 bases, and 6 bases lay in between. CDR3 length: 15 residues. CDR3 coding DNA: TGTGCCACCAGCAGAGATAGCTTTGGGGCCAACGTCCTGACTTTC. As protein: CATSRDSFGANVLTF.

This clonotype was found many times. The chain has TRBV20-1 and TRBJ2-3, with D possibly matching TRBD1 (5 bases). V lost 3 bases, J lost 1 base, and 11 bases lay in between. The CDR3 is 14 amino acids. In germline, CDR1 is DFQATT, CDR2 SNEGSKA (reference sequence). CDR3 coding DNA: TGCAGTGCTAGTCAGGGCAGACGCACAGATACGCAGTATTTT. Protein sequence: CSASQGRRTDTQYF.

The sample holds many counts of this clonotype. The chain employs TRBV5-1 and TRBJ2-5; D is possibly TRBD1 (5 bases). The germline CDR1 and CDR2 sequences are SGHRS and YFSETQ. V lost 7 bases to trimming and J lost 5 bases, with 21 bases between them. This CDR3 contains 15 residues. CDR3 protein: CASQGDYKGLETQYF. CDR3 DNA: TGCGCCAGCCAAGGGGATTACAAGGGTCTCGAGACCCAGTACTTC.

This clonotype was counted at least ten times. The chain uses TRBV4-3 and TRBJ2-2; possible D gene TRBD2, 5 bases. Germline CDR1 reads LGHNA; CDR2 reads YSLEER. Trimming took off 5 bases at V and 3 bases at J, with 16 bases between the two ends. The CDR3 consists of 16 residues. The chain's CDR3 is CASSKPSRADTGELFF. The CDR3 DNA reads TGCGCCAGCAGCAAACCCTCGCGGGCGGACACCGGGGAGCTGTTTTTT.

This clonotype was detected many times. This rearrangement joins TRBV18 to TRBJ2-5; D perhaps matches TRBD1 (6 bases). Germline V gene data show CDR1 as KGHSH and CDR2 as LQKENI. The CDR3 totals 14 residues. V was trimmed by 3 bases and J by 4 bases, leaving 12 bases between them. The CDR3 DNA follows: TGTGCCAGCTCACCGGACAGCCGCGGAGAGACCCAGTACTTC. This sequence encodes CASSPDSRGETQYF.